This T cell receptor beta chain stems from a study of OX40 agonist ivuxolimab in advanced cancers. This CDR3 is built from 18 residues. Germline V gene lookup returns CDR1 SGHNT and CDR2 YYREEE (reference sequence). The V and J ends lost 1 base and 5 bases respectively, with 24 bases between them. Generated by immunoSEQ multiplex PCR, the TCRdb table keeps only in-frame clones and is missing some. The data show some 87,000 clones, about 93% seen once. The receptor's source is an adult with an advanced solid tumor such as melanoma, head and neck, liver or kidney cancer. V is TRBV5-4 and J is TRBJ2-5, with D tentatively TRBD1 or TRBD2 (6 bases each). Sequenced here: CD4+ or CD8+ T cells sorted from blood, sampled in a trial of the OX40 agonist ivuxolimab. The CDR3 region is CASSLIRGRGGDRETQYF. CDR3 coding DNA: TGTGCCAGCAGCTTGATTCGGGGCAGGGGAGGAGATCGGGAGACCCAGTACTTC. Looking up the rest from reference TRBV5-4 and TRBJ2-5 gives the full variable domain: ETGVTQSPTHLIKTRGQQVTLRCSSQSGHNTVSWYQQALGQGPQFIFQYYREEENGRGNFPPRFSGLQFPNYSSELNVNALELDDSALYLCASSLIRGRGGDRETQYFGPGTRLLVL.